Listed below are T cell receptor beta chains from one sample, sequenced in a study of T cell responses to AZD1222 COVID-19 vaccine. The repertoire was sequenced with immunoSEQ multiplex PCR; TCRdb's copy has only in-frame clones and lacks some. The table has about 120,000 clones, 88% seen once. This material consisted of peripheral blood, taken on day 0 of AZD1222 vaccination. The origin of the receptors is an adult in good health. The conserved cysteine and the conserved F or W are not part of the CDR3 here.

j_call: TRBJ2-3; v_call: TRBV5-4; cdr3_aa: ASSLAGGSTDTQY
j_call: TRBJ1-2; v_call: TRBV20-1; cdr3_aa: SARRGGGYT
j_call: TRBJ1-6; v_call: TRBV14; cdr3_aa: ASSQVNNSPLH
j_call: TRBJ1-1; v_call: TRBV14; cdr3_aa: ASSQVLRAEAF
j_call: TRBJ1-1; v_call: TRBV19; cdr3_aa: ASSINAGVVKGNTEAF
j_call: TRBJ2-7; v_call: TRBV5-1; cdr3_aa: ASSLLNRADQQY
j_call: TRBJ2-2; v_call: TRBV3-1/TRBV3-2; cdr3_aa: ASSPEYYTGELF
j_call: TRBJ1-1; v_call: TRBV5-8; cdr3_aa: ASSLGGEGEAF
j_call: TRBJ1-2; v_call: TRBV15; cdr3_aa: ATSREEFYGTDGGYT
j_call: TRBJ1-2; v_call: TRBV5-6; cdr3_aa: ASSLDEDGYT
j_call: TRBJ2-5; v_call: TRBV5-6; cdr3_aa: ASSLPGGRETQY
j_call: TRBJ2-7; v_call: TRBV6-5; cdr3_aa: ASSYSTSGASYEQY
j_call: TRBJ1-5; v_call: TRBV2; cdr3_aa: ASSERLRNSNQPQH
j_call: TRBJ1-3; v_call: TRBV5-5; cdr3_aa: ASSLDDLRGGGNTIY
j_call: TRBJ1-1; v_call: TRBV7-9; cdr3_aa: ASSLGFWLGQLENTEAF
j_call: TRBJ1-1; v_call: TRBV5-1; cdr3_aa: ASRENTEAF
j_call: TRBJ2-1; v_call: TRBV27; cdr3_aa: ASSLHNPVPTMNEQF
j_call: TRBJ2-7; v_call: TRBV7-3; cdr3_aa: ASSFDVSYEQY
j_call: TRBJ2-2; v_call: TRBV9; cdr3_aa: ASSALQGVAGELF
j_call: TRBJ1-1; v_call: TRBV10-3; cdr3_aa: AISFQPQGTLMNTEAF
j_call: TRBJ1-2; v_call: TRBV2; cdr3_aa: ASSGTGGNYGYT
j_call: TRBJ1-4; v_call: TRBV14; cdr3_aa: ASSPRAGLGDEKLF
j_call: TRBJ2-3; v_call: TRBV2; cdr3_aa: ASRPRFWRGGTDTQY
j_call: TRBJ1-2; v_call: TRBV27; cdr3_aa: ASSAQGAKGGYT
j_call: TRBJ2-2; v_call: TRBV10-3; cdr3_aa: AISVGLAGEYIGELF
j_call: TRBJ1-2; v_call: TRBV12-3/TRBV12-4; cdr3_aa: ASSLGGYT
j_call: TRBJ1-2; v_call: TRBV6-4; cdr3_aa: ASSDPRQGSRCGGNYGYT
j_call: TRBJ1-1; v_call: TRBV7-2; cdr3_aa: ASSSGWTGRGTEAF
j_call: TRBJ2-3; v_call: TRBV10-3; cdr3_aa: AISESDTQY
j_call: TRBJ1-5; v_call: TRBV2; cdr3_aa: ASREGTAQPQH
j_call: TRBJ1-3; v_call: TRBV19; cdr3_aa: ASSSGLNSGNTIY
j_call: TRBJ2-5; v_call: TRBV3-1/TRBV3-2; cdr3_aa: ASSQGGGAGETQY
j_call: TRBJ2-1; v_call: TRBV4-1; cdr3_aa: ASSQGDWLSLGNEQF
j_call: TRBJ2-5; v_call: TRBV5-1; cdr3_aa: ASSLNQETQY
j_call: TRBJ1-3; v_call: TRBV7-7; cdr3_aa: ASSLEAGAGNTIY
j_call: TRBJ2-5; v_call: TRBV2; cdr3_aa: ASSEGPPPTETQY
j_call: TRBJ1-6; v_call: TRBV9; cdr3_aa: ASSYGVWFYNSPLH
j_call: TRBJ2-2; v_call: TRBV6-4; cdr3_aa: ASAPSGETGELF
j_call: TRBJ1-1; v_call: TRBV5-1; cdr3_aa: ASSDTMNTEAF
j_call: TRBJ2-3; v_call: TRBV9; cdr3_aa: ASSPYTDTQY
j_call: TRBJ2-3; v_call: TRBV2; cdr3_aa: ASKSEATSTDTQY
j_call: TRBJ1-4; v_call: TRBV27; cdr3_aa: ASSLSAREANEKLF
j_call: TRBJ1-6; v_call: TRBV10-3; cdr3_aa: AISGGQGVLH
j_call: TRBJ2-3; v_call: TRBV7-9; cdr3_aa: ASSPYLGTDTQY
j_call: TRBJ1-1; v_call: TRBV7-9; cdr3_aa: ASSFMWERSEAF
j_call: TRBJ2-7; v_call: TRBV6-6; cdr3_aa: ASTLKTGEQY
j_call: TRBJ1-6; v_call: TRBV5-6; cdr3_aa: ASSLGGVRGFYNSPLH
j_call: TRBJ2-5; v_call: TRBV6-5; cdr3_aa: ASSPLVETQY
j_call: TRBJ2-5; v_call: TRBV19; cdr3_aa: ASRGRTSMETQY
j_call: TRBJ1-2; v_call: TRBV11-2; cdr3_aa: ASNVQGALYGYT
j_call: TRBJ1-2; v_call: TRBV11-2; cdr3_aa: ASSPSIGARGYGYT
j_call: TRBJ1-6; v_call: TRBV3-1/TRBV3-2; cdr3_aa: ASSLGQGHPPLH
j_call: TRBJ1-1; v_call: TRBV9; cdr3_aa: ASSVVWVDEAF
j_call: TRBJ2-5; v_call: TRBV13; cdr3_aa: ASSTRDYPSTQETQY
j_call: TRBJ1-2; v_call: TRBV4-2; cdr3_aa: ASSAPKGTGDNYGYT
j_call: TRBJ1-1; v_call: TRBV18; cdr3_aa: ASSPARGANTEAF
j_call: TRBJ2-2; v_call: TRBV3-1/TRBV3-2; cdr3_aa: ASSLNIRNTGELF
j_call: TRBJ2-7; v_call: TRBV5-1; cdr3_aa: ASSLGQGTSEQY